Included here is one TCR beta chain sequence, with context. Its antigen is unidentified. The data originate from a study of cytomegalovirus exposure and HLA in healthy donors. Study overall: A prior analysis found more than 90 million unique TCR beta sequences from roughly 180 million T cells. Study-level results: Later analysis showed TCR association rates varying by HLA locus, highest for DRB1 and lowest for HLA-C. Within an earlier analysis, most TCR beta V segments proved productive either about 90% or about 30% of the time.

The primer mix had 60 Vbeta and 13 Jbeta primers. The data were produced by immunoSEQ multiplex PCR, yet TCRdb's version contains in-frame clones alone and is incomplete. The sample has tens of thousands of clones. Germline V gene sequence: CDR1 MNHEY, CDR2 SVGAGI. The ends lost 0 bases at V and 4 bases at J; junction bases unmatched: 4. The CDR3 runs 16 residues. The rearrangement joins TRBV6-5 to TRBJ2-3, with 10 bases matching TRBD2. The receptor was derived from a woman aged 25 to 39 in good health and CMV-seronegative. Sequenced: PBMCs. The CDR3 sequence is CASSYSVTSGPDTQYF. DNA of the CDR3: TGTGCCAGCAGTTACTCAGTGACTAGCGGGCCAGATACGCAGTATTTT.